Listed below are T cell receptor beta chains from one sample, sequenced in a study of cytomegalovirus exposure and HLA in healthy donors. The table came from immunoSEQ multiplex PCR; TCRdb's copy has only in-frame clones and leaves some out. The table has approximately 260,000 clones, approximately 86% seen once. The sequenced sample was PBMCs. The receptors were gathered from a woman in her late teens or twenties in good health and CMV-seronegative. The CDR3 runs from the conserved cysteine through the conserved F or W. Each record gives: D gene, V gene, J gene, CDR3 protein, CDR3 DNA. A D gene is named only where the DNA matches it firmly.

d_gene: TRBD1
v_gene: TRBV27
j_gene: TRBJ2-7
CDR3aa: CASSPYPGQAYEQYF
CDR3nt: TGTGCCAGCAGCCCCTATCCGGGACAGGCCTACGAGCAGTACTTC

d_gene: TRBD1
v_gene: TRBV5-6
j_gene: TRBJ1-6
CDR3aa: CASSWDSDSPLHF
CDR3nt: TGTGCCAGCAGCTGGGACAGTGACTCACCCCTCCACTTT

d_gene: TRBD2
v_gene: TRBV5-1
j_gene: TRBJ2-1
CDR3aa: CASRLLAVDYNEQFF
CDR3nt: TGCGCCAGCCGCCTTCTAGCGGTAGACTACAATGAGCAGTTCTTC

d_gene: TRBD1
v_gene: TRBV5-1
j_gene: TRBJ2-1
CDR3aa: CASSPQTGGSYNEQFF
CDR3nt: TGCGCCAGCAGCCCCCAGACAGGGGGCTCCTACAATGAGCAGTTCTTC

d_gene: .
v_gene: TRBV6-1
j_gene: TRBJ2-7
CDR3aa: CASSADGSSYEQYF
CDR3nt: TGTGCCAGCAGTGCGGACGGGAGCTCCTACGAGCAGTACTTC

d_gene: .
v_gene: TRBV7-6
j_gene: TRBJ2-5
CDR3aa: CASSLFGGGGQETQYF
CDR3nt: TGTGCCAGCAGCTTATTTGGCGGGGGCGGCCAAGAGACCCAGTACTTC

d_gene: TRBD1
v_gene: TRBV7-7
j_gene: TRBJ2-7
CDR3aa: CASSLTATGYHEQYF
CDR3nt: TGTGCCAGCAGCTTAACCGCGACAGGGTACCACGAGCAGTACTTC

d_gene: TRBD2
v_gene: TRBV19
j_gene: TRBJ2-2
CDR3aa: CASRSWTSSVAGELFF
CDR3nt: TGTGCCAGTAGAAGTTGGACTAGCTCGGTGGCCGGGGAGCTGTTTTTT

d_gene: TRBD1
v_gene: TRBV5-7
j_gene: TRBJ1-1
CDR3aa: CASSLRQGILTEAFF
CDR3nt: TGTGCCAGCAGCTTACGACAGGGTATTCTCACTGAAGCTTTCTTT

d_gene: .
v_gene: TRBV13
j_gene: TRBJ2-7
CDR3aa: CASSLTGFLGF
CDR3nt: TGTGCCAGCAGCTTAACAGGTTTCCTAGGCTTC